The 12 T cell receptor beta chains listed next were all sequenced from one sample in a study of T cell repertoires in cytomegalovirus infection. Antigen specificity for these receptors is unknown. From the reads, TCRdb called clonotypes with MiXCR, one entry per CDR3 protein. There are under 850,000 distinct CDR3 sequences in the sample; roughly 33% occur only once, and 15% to 20% lies in the top ten. This specimen was cultured PBMCs, taken from culture after CMV antigen stimulation. These receptors originate from a human donor in good health (CMV status not recorded). Some clones in this sample may be carry-over from other donors' samples.

This chain uses TRBV2 with TRBJ1-4; 7 bases map to TRBD1. The V and J ends lost 2 bases and 2 bases, in that order; junction bases with no gene match: 2. CDR3 length equals 15 residues. The germline gives CDR1 SNHLY, CDR2 FYNNEI. In DNA, the CDR3 is TGTGCCAGCAGTGAATGGGGACAGACTAATGAAAAACTGTTTTTT. It yields the protein CASSEWGQTNEKLFF.

The sample holds a few counts of this clonotype. The gene calls are TRBV4-3 and TRBJ2-5; 14 bases are shared with TRBD2. The CDR3 totals 17 residues. Per the germline V gene, CDR1 is LGHNA and CDR2 is YSLEER. Losses at the gene ends were 4 bases for V and 4 bases for J; bases not matched to a gene: 8. The chain's CDR3 is CASSPGTSGSLRETQYF. CDR3 coding DNA: TGCGCCAGCAGCCCCGGGACTAGCGGGAGTTTGCGAGAGACCCAGTACTTC.

This clonotype was seen a handful of times. The V call is TRBV12-3 or TRBV12-4, the J call TRBJ2-3; 8 positions match TRBD1. V lost 5 bases, J lost 2 bases, and 12 bases stayed unmatched. This CDR3 is 17 amino acids long. Written as DNA, the CDR3 is TGTGCCAGCAGTCCGAATCCCGGGACAGGAGTCACAGATACGCAGTATTTT. It encodes CASSPNPGTGVTDTQYF.

This clonotype was observed many times. The V call is TRBV7-2, the J call TRBJ1-2, with D perhaps matching TRBD1 (6 bases). The germline gives CDR1 SGHTA, CDR2 FQGNSA. V was pared by 5 bases and J by 4 bases, with 17 bases between. The CDR3 is 15 amino acids. CDR3 DNA sequence: TGTGCCAGCAGCAAGGACAGCCTTTGGGGCTATGGCTACACCTTC. Translated: CASSKDSLWGYGYTF.

The chain joins TRBV6-1 to TRBJ2-5, with 11 bases aligning to TRBD1. Germline V gene data show CDR1 as MNHNS and CDR2 as SASEGT. The ends lost 5 bases at V and 7 bases at J; junction bases unmatched: 12. This CDR3 has 16 residues. CDR3: CASSYRDRGRTGTQYF. The CDR3, as DNA: TGTGCCAGCAGTTACCGGGACAGGGGGAGGACGGGGACCCAGTACTTC.

The chain employs TRBV6-2 or TRBV6-3 and TRBJ2-7, with D hard to call. V was pared by 3 bases and J by 5 bases, with 5 bases between. Germline CDR1 MNHEY, CDR2 SVGEGT. The CDR3 is 11 residues long. CDR3 nucleotides: TGTGCCAGCAGTTATACGGACGAGCAGTACTTC. It encodes CASSYTDEQYF.

V and J are TRBV5-4 and TRBJ2-7; D uncertain. Germline assignment: CDR1 SGHNT and CDR2 YYREEE (reference sequence). V was shortened by 4 bases and J by 2 bases, with 10 bases between the two germline ends. This CDR3 contains 13 residues. CDR3 region: CASSAWQAYEQYF. In DNA form, the CDR3 reads TGTGCCAGCAGCGCGTGGCAGGCCTACGAGCAGTACTTC.

The V and J genes are TRBV12-3 or TRBV12-4 and TRBJ1-5; 9 bases are shared with TRBD1. This CDR3 spans 14 amino acids. With 4 bases clipped from V and 5 bases from J, the junction kept 3 bases outside the gene matches. This CDR3 reads CASSWDRDDQPQHF. CDR3 DNA sequence: TGTGCCAGCAGTTGGGACAGGGATGATCAGCCCCAGCATTTT.

The chain couples TRBV28 to TRBJ1-1; D perhaps matches TRBD1 (5 bases). Germline V lookup: CDR1 MDHEN, CDR2 SYDVKM. The CDR3 length is 15 residues. V gave up 3 bases and J gave up 3 bases, with 14 bases separating them. The CDR3 loop is CASSLRRVRDTEAFF. The CDR3 nucleotides are TGTGCCAGCAGTTTGCGCAGGGTGCGGGACACTGAAGCTTTCTTT. The full variable domain, with the rest looked up from reference TRBV28 and TRBJ1-1, is DVKVTQSSRYLVKRTGEKVFLECVQDMDHENMFWYRQDPGLGLRLIYFSYDVKMKEKGDIPEGYSVSREKKERFSLILESASTNQTSMYLCASSLRRVRDTEAFFGQGTRLTVV.

This clonotype has a handful of counts. This chain uses TRBV7-9 with TRBJ1-2; 7 nucleotides agree with TRBD1. CDR1 and CDR2 (germline): SEHNR, FQNEAQ (reference sequence). Unmatched junction bases numbered 8, after V lost 2 bases and J lost 8 bases. The CDR3 is 14 amino acids. The CDR3 DNA sequence: TGTGCCAGCAGCTTACGAGCCAACAGGGGCGGCTACACCTTC. Protein: CASSLRANRGGYTF. The variable domain in full, with the rest retrieved from reference TRBV7-9 and TRBJ1-2, is DTGVSQNPRHKITKRGQNVTFRCDPISEHNRLYWYRQTLGQGPEFLTYFQNEAQLEKSRLLSDRFSAERPKGSFSTLEIQRTEQGDSAMYLCASSLRANRGGYTFGSGTRLTVV.

This clonotype occurred a few times. The genes are TRBV4-1 and TRBJ2-1, with D perhaps assigned TRBD1 or TRBD2 (6 bases each). V was shortened by 0 bases and J by 4 bases, with 13 bases between the two germline ends. Germline CDR1 and CDR2: MGHRA and YSYEKL. The CDR3 length is 16 residues. The CDR3, as DNA: TGCGCCAGCAGCCAAGAGGGGGCTAGCGAATACAATGAGCAGTTCTTC. Its translation: CASSQEGASEYNEQFF.

The sample holds a few counts of this clonotype. The V gene is TRBV7-6, the J gene TRBJ2-1; D might be TRBD1 or TRBD2, each matching 6 bases. V was trimmed by 5 bases and J by 4 bases, leaving 12 bases between them. The germline gives CDR1 SGHVS, CDR2 FNYEAQ. The CDR3 covers 14 residues. The CDR3 spells CASSGGGGYNEQFF. DNA for the CDR3: TGTGCCAGCAGCGGAGGAGGGGGATACAATGAGCAGTTCTTC.